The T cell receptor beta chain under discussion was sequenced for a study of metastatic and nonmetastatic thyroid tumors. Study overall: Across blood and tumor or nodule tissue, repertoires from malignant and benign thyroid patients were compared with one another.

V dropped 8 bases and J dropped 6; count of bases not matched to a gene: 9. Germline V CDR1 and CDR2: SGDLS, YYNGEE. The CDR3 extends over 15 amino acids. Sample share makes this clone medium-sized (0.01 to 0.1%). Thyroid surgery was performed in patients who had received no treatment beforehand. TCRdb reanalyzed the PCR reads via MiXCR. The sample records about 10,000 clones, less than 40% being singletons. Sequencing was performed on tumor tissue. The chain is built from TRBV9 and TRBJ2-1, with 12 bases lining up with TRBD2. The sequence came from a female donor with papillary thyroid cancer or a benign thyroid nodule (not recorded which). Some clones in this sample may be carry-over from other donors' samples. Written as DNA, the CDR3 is TGTGCCAGGGATCCTAGCGGGAGGGTGGGCAATGAGCAGTTCTTC. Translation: CARDPSGRVGNEQFF.